These T cell receptor beta chains were read from a single sample in a study of blood T cell repertoires in COVID-19. The data were produced by immunoSEQ multiplex PCR, yet TCRdb's version contains in-frame clones alone and is incomplete. The top ten hold approximately 2.5% of the sample, which has hundreds of thousands of clones, more than 90% seen once. The sequencing input was PBMCs or T cells enriched from blood (not recorded which). Source of these receptors: a man aged 60 to 75 who had recovered from COVID-19. The CDR3 runs from the conserved cysteine through the conserved F or W. The order of the fields is V gene, J gene, D gene, clone size, CDR3 DNA, CDR3 protein. D genes are given only for firm matches. Rows may omit the clone size; those that give it use once, few, many or a size class.

V gene: TRBV19
J gene: TRBJ2-7
D gene: TRBD2
clone size: -
CDR3 DNA: TGTGCCAGTAGGGCGGGAGGGCCCCACGAGCAGTACTTC
CDR3 protein: CASRAGGPHEQYF

V gene: TRBV6-5
J gene: TRBJ1-1
D gene: -
clone size: -
CDR3 DNA: TGTGCCAGCAGGACACCGACAGTCCGTGAAGCTTTCTTT
CDR3 protein: CASRTPTVREAFF

V gene: TRBV19
J gene: TRBJ2-1
D gene: TRBD1
clone size: -
CDR3 DNA: TGTGCCAGTAGTATAGGGACAGGGACCTACAATGAGCAGTTCTTC
CDR3 protein: CASSIGTGTYNEQFF

V gene: TRBV15
J gene: TRBJ2-7
D gene: TRBD2
clone size: -
CDR3 DNA: TGTGCCACCAGCAGAGAGACTAGCACCATCTACGAGCAGTACTTC
CDR3 protein: CATSRETSTIYEQYF

V gene: TRBV18
J gene: TRBJ1-5
D gene: TRBD1
clone size: -
CDR3 DNA: TGTGCCAGCTCACCCTCAGGGGGTCAGCCCCAGCATTTT
CDR3 protein: CASSPSGGQPQHF

V gene: TRBV27
J gene: TRBJ1-2
D gene: -
clone size: -
CDR3 DNA: TGTGCCAGCAGTTCTCTCGGGGATCTTAACTATGGCTACACCTTC
CDR3 protein: CASSSLGDLNYGYTF

V gene: TRBV7-9
J gene: TRBJ2-7
D gene: TRBD2
clone size: few
CDR3 DNA: TGTGCCAGCATGAGCGGGAGCTCCTACGAGCAGTACTTC
CDR3 protein: CASMSGSSYEQYF

V gene: TRBV5-1
J gene: TRBJ2-7
D gene: TRBD2
clone size: -
CDR3 DNA: TGCGCCAGCAGCTTGGTAGCGGGGTCGGGGGACGAGCAGTACTTC
CDR3 protein: CASSLVAGSGDEQYF

V gene: TRBV11-2
J gene: TRBJ1-2
D gene: -
clone size: -
CDR3 DNA: TGTGCCAGCAGCTCCCTGTCCTCCAACTATGGCTACACCTTC
CDR3 protein: CASSSLSSNYGYTF

V gene: TRBV7-9
J gene: TRBJ1-1
D gene: -
clone size: -
CDR3 DNA: TGTGCCAGCAGCTTATTTGGTACGGGGGACACTGAAGCTTTCTTT
CDR3 protein: CASSLFGTGDTEAFF

V gene: TRBV6-2/TRBV6-3
J gene: TRBJ2-7
D gene: TRBD1
clone size: few
CDR3 DNA: TGTGCCAGCAGTTCCGGGGACAGCTCCTACGAGCAGTACTTC
CDR3 protein: CASSSGDSSYEQYF

V gene: TRBV3-1/TRBV3-2
J gene: TRBJ2-7
D gene: -
clone size: -
CDR3 DNA: TGTGCCAGCAGCCACACAATACAGGGAAGGGCCTACGAGCAGTACTTC
CDR3 protein: CASSHTIQGRAYEQYF

V gene: TRBV14
J gene: TRBJ1-2
D gene: -
clone size: -
CDR3 DNA: TGTGCCAGCAGCCCAGTTTCGGGGGTGGTCGGCTACACCTTC
CDR3 protein: CASSPVSGVVGYTF

V gene: TRBV5-4
J gene: TRBJ1-2
D gene: -
clone size: once
CDR3 DNA: TGTGCCAGCAGAAGCGGTGGGGACTATGGCTACACCTTC
CDR3 protein: CASRSGGDYGYTF

V gene: TRBV5-4
J gene: TRBJ2-1
D gene: -
clone size: -
CDR3 DNA: TGTGCCAGCAGCTTTCTAGACAATGAGCAGTTCTTC
CDR3 protein: CASSFLDNEQFF

V gene: TRBV28
J gene: TRBJ2-7
D gene: TRBD1
clone size: -
CDR3 DNA: TGTGCCAGCAGTTCCCCGGGACAGTCCAGCTCCTACGAGCAGTACTTC
CDR3 protein: CASSSPGQSSSYEQYF

V gene: TRBV5-1
J gene: TRBJ2-7
D gene: TRBD1
clone size: -
CDR3 DNA: TGCGCCAGCAGCTTCCTGAACACAGGGGGCGGCGACTACGAGCAGTACTTC
CDR3 protein: CASSFLNTGGGDYEQYF

V gene: TRBV7-9
J gene: TRBJ1-1
D gene: TRBD1
clone size: few
CDR3 DNA: TGTGCCAGCAGCCCCAGGGGGGATGCTGAAGCTTTCTTT
CDR3 protein: CASSPRGDAEAFF

V gene: TRBV12-5
J gene: TRBJ1-5
D gene: -
clone size: -
CDR3 DNA: TGTGCTAGTGGTTTGGTACCATCGGGGCCCTCAGCGGGGCAGCCCCAGCATTTT
CDR3 protein: CASGLVPSGPSAGQPQHF

V gene: TRBV15
J gene: TRBJ1-4
D gene: -
clone size: -
CDR3 DNA: TGTGCCACCAGCAGGCGTGACATGGGAGCAACTAATGAAAAACTGTTTTTT
CDR3 protein: CATSRRDMGATNEKLFF

V gene: TRBV5-6
J gene: TRBJ2-7
D gene: TRBD2
clone size: few
CDR3 DNA: TGTGCCAGCAGACAGACTAGCGGAGGGGGGTACGAGCAGTACTTC
CDR3 protein: CASRQTSGGGYEQYF

V gene: TRBV5-6
J gene: TRBJ2-3
D gene: TRBD2
clone size: -
CDR3 DNA: TGTGCCAGCAGCGGCCTGGGACTAGCGGGAGTAGATACGCAGTATTTT
CDR3 protein: CASSGLGLAGVDTQYF

V gene: TRBV19
J gene: TRBJ1-1
D gene: -
clone size: -
CDR3 DNA: TGTGCCAGTATTGGACTCCGCGGCACTGAAGCTTTCTTT
CDR3 protein: CASIGLRGTEAFF

V gene: TRBV7-2
J gene: TRBJ1-1
D gene: -
clone size: -
CDR3 DNA: TGTGCCAGCAGCAGGACCGGGCCGAGGGCTGAAGCTTTCTTT
CDR3 protein: CASSRTGPRAEAFF

V gene: TRBV5-5
J gene: TRBJ1-1
D gene: -
clone size: -
CDR3 DNA: TGTGCCAGCAGCTTGGCCCAGGATGAGATGAACACTGAAGCTTTCTTT
CDR3 protein: CASSLAQDEMNTEAFF

V gene: TRBV7-9
J gene: TRBJ1-4
D gene: -
clone size: -
CDR3 DNA: TGTGCCAGCAGCCATCCCTCACAGGGAACTAATGAAAAACTGTTTTTT
CDR3 protein: CASSHPSQGTNEKLFF

V gene: TRBV24-1
J gene: TRBJ2-1
D gene: -
clone size: once
CDR3 DNA: TGTGCCACCAGTGGGCTCCTCCCCTACAATGAGCAGTTCTTC
CDR3 protein: CATSGLLPYNEQFF

V gene: TRBV6-1
J gene: TRBJ2-5
D gene: -
clone size: -
CDR3 DNA: TGTGCCAGCAGTGAATCTGGCGGAGGGCAACAGTACTTC
CDR3 protein: CASSESGGGQQYF

V gene: TRBV4-3
J gene: TRBJ2-7
D gene: -
clone size: once
CDR3 DNA: TGCGCCAGCAGCCAAGATCCCCCTGCGGGCGGGAATTTCCACGAGCAGTACTTC
CDR3 protein: CASSQDPPAGGNFHEQYF

V gene: TRBV2
J gene: TRBJ2-5
D gene: -
clone size: -
CDR3 DNA: TGTGCCAGCAGTGAATTGGGGGCAGCAGAGACCCAGTACTTC
CDR3 protein: CASSELGAAETQYF

V gene: TRBV19
J gene: TRBJ2-7
D gene: TRBD1
clone size: -
CDR3 DNA: TGTGCCAGTAGTACTCGACAGGGAACAGAGCAGTACTTC
CDR3 protein: CASSTRQGTEQYF

V gene: TRBV9
J gene: TRBJ1-1
D gene: -
clone size: -
CDR3 DNA: TGTGCCAGCAGCGTAGCAGGGTACACTGAAGCTTTCTTT
CDR3 protein: CASSVAGYTEAFF

V gene: TRBV7-9
J gene: TRBJ2-2
D gene: -
clone size: -
CDR3 DNA: TGTGCCAGCAGCTTAAGCGAAACCGGGGAGCTGTTTTTT
CDR3 protein: CASSLSETGELFF

V gene: TRBV6-5
J gene: TRBJ1-1
D gene: TRBD1
clone size: -
CDR3 DNA: TGTGCCAGCAGTTCACGGACAGGGGGGTTTGCTGAAGCTTTCTTT
CDR3 protein: CASSSRTGGFAEAFF

V gene: TRBV3-1/TRBV3-2
J gene: TRBJ1-6
D gene: -
clone size: -
CDR3 DNA: TGTGCCAACAGCCTGGATGCAGGCGTCGTTGGTTCACCCCTCCACTTT
CDR3 protein: CANSLDAGVVGSPLHF

V gene: TRBV29-1
J gene: TRBJ2-1
D gene: TRBD2
clone size: -
CDR3 DNA: TGCAGCGTTGAAGATTTTGGGGTAGCGGGCAATGAGCAGTTCTTC
CDR3 protein: CSVEDFGVAGNEQFF

V gene: TRBV27
J gene: TRBJ1-6
D gene: -
clone size: -
CDR3 DNA: TGTGCCAGCAGTGTCGGGGGGCTAGGGGTGAATTCACCCCTCCACTTT
CDR3 protein: CASSVGGLGVNSPLHF

V gene: TRBV7-2
J gene: TRBJ2-1
D gene: -
clone size: -
CDR3 DNA: TGTGCCAGCAGCTTAGGAAGTTACGGTAATGAGCAGTTCTTC
CDR3 protein: CASSLGSYGNEQFF

V gene: TRBV5-4
J gene: TRBJ1-4
D gene: TRBD1
clone size: -
CDR3 DNA: TGTGCCAGCAGCCTCCCCGGACAGGGGGAAAAACTGTTTTTT
CDR3 protein: CASSLPGQGEKLFF

V gene: TRBV5-1
J gene: TRBJ1-1
D gene: TRBD1
clone size: -
CDR3 DNA: TGCGCCAGCAGCTTGGGAACAGGGGGCGGGACTGAAGCTTTCTTT
CDR3 protein: CASSLGTGGGTEAFF

V gene: TRBV30
J gene: TRBJ1-1
D gene: -
clone size: -
CDR3 DNA: TGTGCCTGGAGCCCGCCTGGCAGGAACACTGAAGCTTTCTTT
CDR3 protein: CAWSPPGRNTEAFF

V gene: TRBV5-1
J gene: TRBJ1-1
D gene: TRBD1
clone size: -
CDR3 DNA: TGCGCCAGCAGACAGTGGACAGGGAGCACTGAAGCTTTCTTT
CDR3 protein: CASRQWTGSTEAFF

V gene: TRBV7-8
J gene: TRBJ1-2
D gene: TRBD1
clone size: -
CDR3 DNA: TGTGCCAGCAGCTTAGGCGGACAGGTTAACTATGGCTACACCTTC
CDR3 protein: CASSLGGQVNYGYTF

V gene: TRBV6-5
J gene: TRBJ2-7
D gene: TRBD1
clone size: -
CDR3 DNA: TGTGCCAGCAGTTACTCTTGGGACAGGAGTAACTACGAGCAGTACTTC
CDR3 protein: CASSYSWDRSNYEQYF

V gene: TRBV6-5
J gene: TRBJ2-7
D gene: TRBD1
clone size: once
CDR3 DNA: TGTGCCAGCAGTTACTCTCGGGCAGGGGGCGAGCAGTACTTC
CDR3 protein: CASSYSRAGGEQYF

V gene: TRBV30
J gene: TRBJ2-4
D gene: TRBD2
clone size: -
CDR3 DNA: TGTGCCTGGAGCACCCCTGGGACTAGCGGGCAGGTGGGTAAAAACATTCAGTACTTC
CDR3 protein: CAWSTPGTSGQVGKNIQYF

V gene: TRBV4-2
J gene: TRBJ1-5
D gene: -
clone size: -
CDR3 DNA: TGTGCCAGCAGCCAAGATCCGTCAAGCTCCCATCAGCCCCAGCATTTT
CDR3 protein: CASSQDPSSSHQPQHF

V gene: TRBV11-3
J gene: TRBJ2-2
D gene: -
clone size: -
CDR3 DNA: TGTGCCAGCAGCCCCCGTAGTGGGAACACCGGGGAGCTGTTTTTT
CDR3 protein: CASSPRSGNTGELFF

V gene: TRBV7-9
J gene: TRBJ1-3
D gene: -
clone size: -
CDR3 DNA: TGTGCCAGCAGCCTGGACAGCTCTGGAAACACCATATATTTT
CDR3 protein: CASSLDSSGNTIYF

V gene: TRBV3-1/TRBV3-2
J gene: TRBJ2-2
D gene: TRBD2
clone size: -
CDR3 DNA: TGTGCCAGCAGCCGGACTAGCGGGGACCGAGGCACCGGGGAGCTGTTTTTT
CDR3 protein: CASSRTSGDRGTGELFF

V gene: TRBV19
J gene: TRBJ1-2
D gene: TRBD1
clone size: once
CDR3 DNA: TGTGCCAGTAGTCTCGAGACAGGGGGCAGCTATGGCTACACCTTC
CDR3 protein: CASSLETGGSYGYTF

V gene: TRBV21-1
J gene: TRBJ1-1
D gene: -
clone size: -
CDR3 DNA: TGTGCCAGCAGCAAATGGAGTCCTGAAGCTTTCTTT
CDR3 protein: CASSKWSPEAFF

V gene: TRBV4-1
J gene: TRBJ1-5
D gene: -
clone size: -
CDR3 DNA: TGCGCCAGCAGCCAAGATCACAGCTCCGGCCGGTATAGCAATCAGCCCCAGCATTTT
CDR3 protein: CASSQDHSSGRYSNQPQHF

V gene: TRBV18
J gene: TRBJ1-1
D gene: -
clone size: -
CDR3 DNA: TGTGCCAGCTCCCAACCGGGCACTGAAGCTTTCTTT
CDR3 protein: CASSQPGTEAFF

V gene: TRBV2
J gene: TRBJ2-5
D gene: TRBD1
clone size: once
CDR3 DNA: TGTGCCAGCAGATTGGACAGGGGGCGTCAAGAGACCCAGTACTTC
CDR3 protein: CASRLDRGRQETQYF

V gene: TRBV6-5
J gene: TRBJ2-1
D gene: -
clone size: -
CDR3 DNA: TGTGCCAGCAGTTACTCCGGGACAAACTACAATGAGCAGTTCTTC
CDR3 protein: CASSYSGTNYNEQFF

V gene: TRBV7-3
J gene: TRBJ2-2
D gene: -
clone size: -
CDR3 DNA: TGTGCCAGCAGCTTAATACTGCGTGGTCAGGGCGGGGAGCTGTTTTTT
CDR3 protein: CASSLILRGQGGELFF

V gene: TRBV10-2
J gene: TRBJ1-4
D gene: TRBD1
clone size: -
CDR3 DNA: TGCGCCAGCAGTGTTGAGGGGGCCCTCGCAACTAATGAAAAACTGTTTTTT
CDR3 protein: CASSVEGALATNEKLFF

V gene: TRBV11-2
J gene: TRBJ2-1
D gene: -
clone size: once
CDR3 DNA: TGTGCCAGCAGCGGGTTGGCCAGGGATGAGCAGTTCTTC
CDR3 protein: CASSGLARDEQFF